These 10 T cell receptor beta chains were sequenced from one sample in a study of T cells in Graves' hyperthyroidism and ophthalmopathy. Authors of the study amplified TCR beta CDR3 regions from RNA transcripts. The TCR CDR3 first-round RT-PCR relied on the HTBI primer set. One entry per CDR3 protein results from TCRdb running MiXCR on the multiplex PCR reads. This table holds 300,000 to 450,000 distinct CDR3 sequences, approximately 15% found once. Source material: blood. The source is a woman aged 55-70 years with Graves' hyperthyroidism.

This clonotype has a handful of counts. The chain couples TRBV19 to TRBJ2-2; D is ambiguous. The V gene's germline CDR1 is LNHDA and CDR2 SQIVND (reference sequence). This CDR3 has 15 amino acids. Trimming left V 4 bases short and J 3 bases short, with 12 bases between. CDR3 loop: CASSKLASYTGELFF. The CDR3 DNA follows: TGTGCCAGTAGTAAGTTAGCCTCATACACCGGGGAGCTGTTTTTT. Together with reference TRBV19 and TRBJ2-2, the CDR3 gives the full variable domain: DGGITQSPKYLFRKEGQNVTLSCEQNLNHDAMYWYRQDPGQGLRLIYYSQIVNDFQKGDIAEGYSVSREKKESFPLTVTSAQKNPTAFYLCASSKLASYTGELFFGEGSRLTVL.

This clonotype was picked up many times. This rearrangement joins TRBV20-1 to TRBJ1-2; TRBD1 agrees at 10 bases. The CDR3 runs to 13 residues. Germline assignment: CDR1 DFQATT and CDR2 SNEGSKA (reference sequence). V dropped 5 bases and J dropped 6; count of bases not matched to a gene: 6. The CDR3 DNA follows: TGCAGTGCTGGACGACAGGGGGCGGATGGCTACACCTTC. Amino acids: CSAGRQGADGYTF.

The rearrangement uses TRBV19 and TRBJ1-1, with 11 bases matching TRBD1. V lost 7 bases, J lost 5 bases, and 6 bases stayed unmatched. CDR1 and CDR2 (germline): LNHDA, SQIVND (reference sequence). The CDR3 length is 14 residues. The CDR3 DNA follows: TGTGCCAGTATCCGGACAGGGGGCGTTACTGAAGCTTTCTTT. Translation: CASIRTGGVTEAFF.

This clonotype appeared many times. The chain employs TRBV29-1 and TRBJ2-3, with 7 bases fitting TRBD1. The CDR3 is 14 residues long. Germline V lookup: CDR1 SQVTM, CDR2 ANQGSEA. With 6 bases clipped from V and 0 bases from J, the junction kept 6 bases outside the gene matches. CDR3: CSVEDRPSTDTQYF. The CDR3 DNA reads TGCAGCGTCGAGGACAGGCCTAGCACAGATACGCAGTATTTT.

The V gene is TRBV6-2 or TRBV6-3, the J gene TRBJ2-3; 10 nucleotides align to TRBD2. CDR1 and CDR2 from the germline V gene are MNHEY and SVGEGT. The CDR3 extends over 15 amino acids. The junction had 4 bases not matched to a gene; V was cut back by 4 bases and J by 3 bases. The CDR3 coding sequence is TGTGCCAGCAGTTCCCTAGCGGGAGCTACAGATACGCAGTATTTT. It codes for CASSSLAGATDTQYF.

This clonotype was recorded at least ten times. The chain links TRBV11-2 to TRBJ2-3; D is unclear. Germline CDR1 and CDR2: SGHAT and FQNNGV. V was pared by 3 bases and J by 2 bases, with 12 bases between. The CDR3 has 15 amino acids. CDR3 residues: CASSFQQLVTDTQYF. CDR3 coding DNA: TGTGCCAGCAGCTTTCAGCAGCTAGTCACAGATACGCAGTATTTT.

This clonotype occurred many times. A read error may account for a junction end that differs from germline. The chain uses TRBV7-9 and TRBJ2-7; 7 nucleotides line up with TRBD2. This CDR3 has 13 residues. Per germline, CDR1 SEHNR and CDR2 FQNEAQ (reference sequence). The CDR3 nucleotides are TGTGCCAGCAGCCTAGCGGCACTCCCCGAGCAGTACTTC. This codes for CASSLAALPEQYF.

This clonotype was counted only a few times. This chain joins TRBV6-1 and TRBJ1-3, with D uncertain. Trimming removed 1 base from V and 0 bases from J, with 7 bases in between. Germline V gene sequence: CDR1 MNHNS, CDR2 SASEGT. CDR3 length equals 15 residues. For the CDR3, the DNA is TGTGCCAGCAGTGAAGTCATGGGCTCTGGAAACACCATATATTTT. Protein: CASSEVMGSGNTIYF.

In its sample, this clonotype was seen a few times. A much bigger clone sits one base away, suggesting this may be a read error. The chain recombines TRBV5-1 with TRBJ2-7; D is ambiguous. Germline V lookup: CDR1 SGHRS, CDR2 YFSETQ. The CDR3 runs 13 residues. CDR3: CASSLSPTYGQYF. The CDR3, as DNA: TGCGCCAGCAGCTTGTCCCCGACCTACGGGCAGTACTTC.

This clonotype was counted ten times or more. The rearrangement joins TRBV11-2 to TRBJ2-1, with TRBD2 matching 8 bases. Trimming removed 5 bases from V and 5 bases from J; junction bases left unmatched: 5. The CDR3 covers 14 residues. Germline CDR1 is SGHAT and CDR2 is FQNNGV. The CDR3 region has the DNA TGTGCCAGCAGCCAGAGTAGCGGGAACAATGAGCAGTTCTTC. Protein product: CASSQSSGNNEQFF.